This T cell receptor beta chain was retrieved from a study of blood T cell repertoires in COVID-19. Per the original methods: Estimation of nucleated cell counts relied on the amplification of reference gene primers. Some clones are missing from TCRdb's copy, which holds only in-frame ones; the method was immunoSEQ multiplex PCR. The V and J calls and clone size were taken over from that table, and D and trimming were inferred from the DNA. Of tens of thousands of clones listed, about 91% are singletons. The Seattle patients, enrolled during active infection, were followed longitudinally. What was sequenced was peripheral blood. The sequence came from a man aged 40-49 years with COVID-19, enrolled during active disease.

Here the CDR3 DNA reads TGTGCCAGCAGTATTACGGGACTAGGAGCTGATACGCAGTATTTT. Residues: CASSITGLGADTQYF. The genes are TRBV27 and TRBJ2-3, with 8 bases that match TRBD2. The CDR3 is made up of 15 amino acids. The germline V gene has CDR1 MNHEY and CDR2 SMNVEV (reference sequence). The V segment lost 5 bases and the J segment 6 bases; nucleotides outside the gene matches: 10.